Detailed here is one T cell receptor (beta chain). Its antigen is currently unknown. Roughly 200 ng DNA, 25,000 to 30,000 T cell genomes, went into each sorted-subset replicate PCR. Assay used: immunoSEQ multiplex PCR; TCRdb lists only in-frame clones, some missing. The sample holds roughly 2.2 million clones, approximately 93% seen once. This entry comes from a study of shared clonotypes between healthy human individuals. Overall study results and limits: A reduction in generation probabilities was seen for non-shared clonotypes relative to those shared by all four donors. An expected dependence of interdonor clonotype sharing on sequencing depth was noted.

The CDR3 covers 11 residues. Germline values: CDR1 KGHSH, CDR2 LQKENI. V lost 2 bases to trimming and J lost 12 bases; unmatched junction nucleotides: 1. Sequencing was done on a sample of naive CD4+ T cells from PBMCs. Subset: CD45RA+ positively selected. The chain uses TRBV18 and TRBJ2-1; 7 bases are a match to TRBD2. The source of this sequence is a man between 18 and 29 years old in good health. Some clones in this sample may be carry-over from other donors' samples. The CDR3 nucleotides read TGTGCCAGCTCACCAGGGGAGGGGCAGTTCTTC. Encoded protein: CASSPGEGQFF.